Presented here are 27 T cell receptor beta chains from one specimen sequenced in a study of T cells in localized non-small cell lung cancer. Method: immunoSEQ multiplex PCR; TCRdb's copy keeps in-frame clones and lacks some. The repertoire consists of roughly 38,000 clones, with around nine tenths occurring once and the leading ten covering 2.6%. The sequencing here drew on peripheral blood, taken before any cancer treatment. The origin of the receptors is a female donor over 55 with stage I squamous cell lung carcinoma.

V usage is TRBV6-5 and J usage is TRBJ2-5; perhaps TRBD1 as D (6 bases). Germline lookup yields CDR1 MNHEY and CDR2 SVGAGI. The V and J ends lost 4 bases and 1 base respectively, with 10 bases between them. This CDR3 region has 14 residues. The CDR3 sequence is CASSSDRSQETQYF. For the CDR3, the DNA is TGTGCCAGCAGTTCCGACAGGTCCCAAGAGACCCAGTACTTC.

V and J are TRBV6-6 and TRBJ2-3, with D possibly being TRBD2 (6 bases). The CDR3 sequence is 15 residues long. From germline, CDR1 is MNHNY and CDR2 SVGAGI (reference sequence). The V end lost 2 bases, the J end lost 2 bases, and 11 bases lay between the germline ends. The CDR3 region is CASSYARDSTDTQYF. DNA of the CDR3: TGTGCCAGCAGTTACGCTAGGGACTCCACAGATACGCAGTATTTT.

The chain uses TRBV7-3 and TRBJ2-1; TRBD2 agrees at 13 bases. This CDR3 contains 17 residues. With V trimmed by 5 bases and J by 10 bases, 14 bases remained unmatched. Germline V gene sequence: CDR1 SGHTA, CDR2 FQGTGA. CDR3 nucleotides: TGTGCCAGCAGCCCCAACTCCGGGACTAGCGGGACTAAGGAGCAGTTCTTC. Amino acid sequence: CASSPNSGTSGTKEQFF.

The J gene is TRBJ2-3, the V gene TRBV11-2, with D perhaps matching TRBD1 or TRBD2 (6 bases each). V lost 7 bases and J lost 0, with 14 bases in between. The CDR3 runs to 15 residues. CDR1 and CDR2 from the germline V gene are SGHAT and FQNNGV. This CDR3 is CASTDGGTSTDTQYF. CDR3 coding DNA: TGTGCCAGCACTGATGGGGGGACAAGCACAGATACGCAGTATTTT.

The chain couples TRBV19 to TRBJ2-7, with 7 bases fitting TRBD2. CDR1 and CDR2 from the germline V gene are LNHDA and SQIVND (reference sequence). Losses at the gene ends were 3 bases for V and 0 bases for J; bases not matched to a gene: 2. The length of the CDR3 is 14 residues. The DNA for the CDR3 is TGTGCCAGTAGTATCGCTAGCGGCTCCTACGAGCAGTACTTC. The encoded protein is CASSIASGSYEQYF. The whole variable domain, remainder taken from reference TRBV19 and TRBJ2-7, is DGGITQSPKYLFRKEGQNVTLSCEQNLNHDAMYWYRQDPGQGLRLIYYSQIVNDFQKGDIAEGYSVSREKKESFPLTVTSAQKNPTAFYLCASSIASGSYEQYFGPGTRLTVT.

The CDR3: CASSPQQGVETQYF. CDR3 nucleotide sequence: TGTGCCAGCAGCCCGCAACAGGGTGTGGAGACCCAGTACTTC. The chain couples TRBV7-8 to TRBJ2-5; D might be TRBD1 (6 bases). Per germline, CDR1 SGHVS and CDR2 FQNEAQ. The length of the CDR3 is 14 residues. The V gene lost 5 bases and the J gene lost 5 bases, with 15 bases spanning the gap.

The chain uses TRBV19 and TRBJ1-2, with TRBD1 matching 10 bases. This CDR3 has 15 residues. The germline CDR1 and CDR2 sequences are LNHDA and SQIVND (reference sequence). V gave up 1 base and J gave up 8 bases; unmatched junction bases: 7. The CDR3 here is CASSIARTGGRGYTF. The DNA of the CDR3 is TGTGCCAGTAGTATAGCCCGGACAGGGGGAAGAGGCTACACCTTC.

The chain uses TRBV7-2 and TRBJ2-7; a weak D match, TRBD1 (6 bases). CDR1 SGHTA and CDR2 FQGNSA come from the germline V gene. Trimming left V 5 bases short and J 5 bases short, with 16 bases between. This CDR3 has 14 amino acids. The CDR3 DNA reads as TGTGCCAGCAGCCTCAGGGGCTCTTGGGACGAGCAGTACTTC. Amino acids: CASSLRGSWDEQYF.

This clone was seen a few times. The V call is TRBV2, the J call TRBJ1-3, with TRBD1 matching over 9 bases. The CDR3 loop spans 14 amino acids. With V trimmed by 6 bases and J by 3 bases, 3 bases remained unmatched. The germline gives CDR1 SNHLY, CDR2 FYNNEI. This CDR3 reads CASSGGQGGNTIYF. The CDR3 bases are TGTGCCAGCAGCGGGGGACAGGGTGGAAACACCATATATTTT.

This chain links TRBV30 with TRBJ2-3; the D is unclear. The CDR3 extends over 12 amino acids. V lost 1 base to trimming and J lost 0 bases, with 2 bases between them. Germline V gives CDR1 GTSNPN, CDR2 SVGIG (reference sequence). CDR3 bases: TGTGCCTGGAGTGACAGCACAGATACGCAGTATTTT. Translation: CAWSDSTDTQYF.

The chain has TRBV29-1 and TRBJ1-5; 9 bases align to TRBD1. Germline values: CDR1 SQVTM, CDR2 ANQGSEA. Trimming took 7 bases from V and 5 from J; bases not matched to a gene: 6. The CDR3 is 13 amino acids. In DNA, the CDR3 is TGCAGCGGACGGGACAGGGACGATCAGCCCCAGCATTTT. Translation: CSGRDRDDQPQHF.

The V gene is TRBV10-2, the J gene TRBJ2-7; D is unresolved. The V and J ends lost 7 bases and 3 bases respectively, with 10 bases between them. The CDR3 is made up of 12 amino acids. Germline values: CDR1 WSHSY, CDR2 SAAADI. CDR3 sequence reads: CASMELFYEQYF. The DNA of the CDR3 is TGCGCCAGCATGGAGCTTTTCTACGAGCAGTACTTC.

The chain carries TRBV10-3 and TRBJ1-2, with D uncertain. CDR3 length: 15 amino acids. The V and J ends lost 2 bases and 4 bases respectively, with 14 bases between them. CDR1 and CDR2 (germline): ENHRY, SYGVKD. The CDR3 bases are TGTGCCATCAGTGAGGACGGGGTCCCCCTCTATGGCTACACCTTC. Its translation is CAISEDGVPLYGYTF.

The genes are TRBV19 and TRBJ1-2; weak D call: TRBD1 (5 bases). This CDR3 comprises 15 residues. Germline CDR1 reads LNHDA; CDR2 reads SQIVND (reference sequence). Trimming took 1 base from V and 6 from J, leaving 15 bases between them. CDR3 sequence reads: CASSIGGHARDGYTF. In DNA, the CDR3 is TGTGCCAGTAGTATAGGCGGACACGCTCGAGATGGCTACACCTTC.

The V call is TRBV30, the J call TRBJ1-5; D is unclear. Germline assignment: CDR1 GTSNPN and CDR2 SVGIG (reference sequence). The CDR3 extends over 13 amino acids. V lost 0 bases, J lost 3 bases, and 6 bases lay in between. The CDR3 protein is CAWSVRVNQPQHF. The CDR3 coding sequence is TGTGCCTGGAGTGTACGGGTCAATCAGCCCCAGCATTTT.

This chain joins TRBV5-8 and TRBJ2-5, with a weak D call TRBD1 (6 bases). This CDR3 contains 17 residues. Trimming took 4 bases from V and 1 from J, leaving 20 bases between them. The germline V gene encodes CDR1 SGHTS and CDR2 YDEGEE. This CDR3 is CASSATRGRHIQETQYF. CDR3 coding DNA: TGTGCCAGCAGCGCAACTAGGGGGAGACATATCCAAGAGACCCAGTACTTC.

The chain carries TRBV27 and TRBJ2-2; 14 bases line up with TRBD2. Germline CDR1 reads MNHEY; CDR2 reads SMNVEV (reference sequence). V lost 8 bases to trimming and J lost 0 bases; unmatched junction nucleotides: 11. The CDR3 consists of 19 residues. CDR3 sequence reads: CASVRLAGGPLANTGELFF. CDR3 DNA sequence: TGTGCCAGCGTCAGACTAGCGGGAGGGCCTCTAGCGAACACCGGGGAGCTGTTTTTT.

This chain uses TRBV4-1 with TRBJ1-5; 9 positions match TRBD1. V lost 2 bases and J lost 1; bases outside the gene matches: 9. Germline V gene lookup returns CDR1 MGHRA and CDR2 YSYEKL. This CDR3 has 18 amino acids. As DNA, the CDR3 is TGCGCCAGCAGCCAAATGAAACAGGGGGCGAGGAGCAATCAGCCCCAGCATTTT. Encoded protein: CASSQMKQGARSNQPQHF.

V and J are TRBV27 and TRBJ2-7; TRBD2 agrees at 7 bases. The CDR3 sequence is 15 residues long. The trim removed 7 bases at V and 4 bases at J, leaving 13 bases unmatched. CDR1 is MNHEY, CDR2 SMNVEV, per germline (reference sequence). The CDR3 here is CASKPIDAGAYEQYF. CDR3 bases: TGTGCCAGCAAACCCATCGACGCGGGAGCTTACGAGCAGTACTTC.

V is TRBV9 and J is TRBJ1-2; no clear D. Germline V gene sequence: CDR1 SGDLS, CDR2 YYNGEE. Trimming left V 3 bases short and J 2 bases short, with 11 bases between. The CDR3 consists of 14 residues. As DNA, the CDR3 is TGTGCCAGCAGCGACTCTATAGCGAACTATGGCTACACCTTC. This translates into CASSDSIANYGYTF.

The rearrangement links TRBV5-1 to TRBJ2-2, with D possibly matching TRBD1 (6 bases). The CDR3 runs 14 residues. V was cut by 4 bases and J by 2 bases, with 9 bases left in between. Germline loops: CDR1 SGHRS, CDR2 YFSETQ. CDR3 DNA: TGCGCCAGCAGCCTCGGGACAAACACCGGGGAGCTGTTTTTT. Its translation is CASSLGTNTGELFF.

The chain joins TRBV4-1 to TRBJ2-1, with D uncertain. CDR1 and CDR2 from the germline V gene are MGHRA and YSYEKL. This CDR3 spans 17 amino acids. Trimming left V 0 bases short and J 4 bases short, with 16 bases between. This CDR3 reads CASSQDYGLDGYNEQFF. CDR3 in DNA: TGCGCCAGCAGCCAAGATTACGGGCTAGATGGGTACAATGAGCAGTTCTTC.

The chain has TRBV19 and TRBJ2-3; D may be TRBD1 or TRBD2 (5 bases each). Trimming removed 5 bases from V and 1 base from J, with 13 bases in between. This CDR3 is built from 15 residues. Germline lookup yields CDR1 LNHDA and CDR2 SQIVND (reference sequence). CDR3 in amino acids: CASSPRDSGTDTQYF. In DNA, the CDR3 is TGTGCCAGTAGTCCCAGGGATAGCGGCACAGATACGCAGTATTTT.

This chain connects TRBV5-4 to TRBJ2-5; 7 bases align to TRBD1. This CDR3 has 15 residues. The trim removed 2 bases at V and 2 bases at J, leaving 6 bases unmatched. Germline V gene lookup returns CDR1 SGHNT and CDR2 YYREEE (reference sequence). The CDR3 region has the DNA TGTGCCAGCAGCTTAATAGGGGGCGGGCAAGAGACCCAGTACTTC. This translates into CASSLIGGGQETQYF.

This chain links TRBV6-6 with TRBJ1-2; 7 nucleotides agree with TRBD1. This CDR3 is 12 amino acids long. V dropped 7 bases and J dropped 4; count of bases not matched to a gene: 3. Germline CDR1 and CDR2: MNHNY and SVGAGI (reference sequence). The CDR3 DNA reads as TGTGCCAGCACAAGACAGGGCTATGGCTACACCTTC. It yields the protein CASTRQGYGYTF.

J is TRBJ2-1 and V is TRBV7-9; 10 bases match TRBD1. This CDR3 region has 18 residues. Germline V gene sequence: CDR1 SEHNR, CDR2 FQNEAQ (reference sequence). V shed 3 bases and J 0 bases; nucleotides not matched to a gene: 8. CDR3 DNA sequence: TGTGCCAGCAGCTTGGGAGACAGGGGGCCTTTCTCCTACAATGAGCAGTTCTTC. Translated, it gives CASSLGDRGPFSYNEQFF.

The chain carries TRBV18 and TRBJ1-3, with TRBD1 matching over 7 bases. The germline gives CDR1 KGHSH, CDR2 LQKENI. V lost 5 bases, J lost 0 bases, and 4 bases stayed unmatched. This CDR3 has 15 amino acids. CDR3 in amino acids: CASSAGQVSGNTIYF. DNA for the CDR3: TGTGCCAGCTCAGCCGGACAGGTCTCTGGAAACACCATATATTTT.